The 30 T cell receptor beta chains given below trace back to one sample, sequenced in a study of CD8 T cells in Susac syndrome. Reverse transcription of roughly 0.45 to 1 ug RNA used random hexamers. TCRdb re-called the immunoSEQ multiplex PCR reads with MiXCR, one entry per CDR3 protein. The sample comprises a few hundred thousand distinct CDR3 sequences, roughly nine tenths of which are singletons, and about 0.07% rests with the top ten. The sample taken for sequencing was CD4+ T cells from PBMCs. All receptors come from a human donor with multiple sclerosis.

In this sample, this clonotype turned up once. V and J are TRBV19 and TRBJ2-3; 8 bases match TRBD2. The germline V gene encodes CDR1 LNHDA and CDR2 SQIVND (reference sequence). J was trimmed by 3 bases and V by 9 bases; bases with no gene match: 11. The CDR3 has 15 amino acids. The CDR3 protein is CASALAGPGTDTQYF. The CDR3 nucleotides read TGTGCCAGCGCCTTAGCGGGGCCGGGAACAGATACGCAGTATTTT. The variable domain in full, with the rest retrieved from reference TRBV19 and TRBJ2-3, is DGGITQSPKYLFRKEGQNVTLSCEQNLNHDAMYWYRQDPGQGLRLIYYSQIVNDFQKGDIAEGYSVSREKKESFPLTVTSAQKNPTAFYLCASALAGPGTDTQYFGPGTRLTVL.

The chain carries TRBV7-2 and TRBJ1-2, with 11 nucleotides matching TRBD1. CDR1 SGHTA and CDR2 FQGNSA come from the germline V gene. Losses at the gene ends were 3 bases for V and 8 bases for J; bases not matched to a gene: 5. The CDR3 has 14 amino acids. The DNA of the CDR3 is TGTGCCAGCAGCTTGGACAGGGGGCGGATAGGCTACACCTTC. Residues: CASSLDRGRIGYTF. Full variable domain (outside the CDR3, taken from reference TRBV7-2 and TRBJ1-2): GAGVSQSPSNKVTEKGKDVELRCDPISGHTALYWYRQSLGQGLEFLIYFQGNSAPDKSGLPSDRFSAERTGGSVSTLTIQRTQQEDSAVYLCASSLDRGRIGYTFGSGTRLTVV.

The chain combines TRBV11-2 with TRBJ2-1, with 8 bases aligning to TRBD2. The V segment lost 3 bases and the J segment 6 bases; nucleotides outside the gene matches: 10. Looked up from germline, CDR1 is SGHAT and CDR2 is FQNNGV. The CDR3 length is 16 residues. The CDR3 is CASSFISGIYPNEQFF. The CDR3 DNA is TGTGCCAGCAGCTTTATTAGCGGGATTTATCCCAATGAGCAGTTCTTC.

The chain carries TRBV2 and TRBJ1-1; D call uncertain. CDR3 length equals 15 residues. V was pared by 5 bases and J by 4 bases, with 17 bases between. The V gene's germline CDR1 is SNHLY and CDR2 FYNNEI. The CDR3 is CASSPRHEGFTEAFF. The DNA for the CDR3 is TGTGCCAGCAGTCCCCGACATGAGGGTTTCACTGAAGCTTTCTTT.

The chain employs TRBV5-1 and TRBJ1-2; D is undetermined. Germline assignment: CDR1 SGHRS and CDR2 YFSETQ. There are 12 residues in the CDR3. V was shortened by 0 bases and J by 6 bases, with 6 bases between the two germline ends. The CDR3 sequence is CASSLDWDGYTF. The CDR3 DNA reads as TGCGCCAGCAGCTTGGACTGGGATGGCTACACCTTC.

The chain has TRBV6-6 and TRBJ2-1; 9 positions agree with TRBD2. V lost 11 bases and J lost 6; bases outside the gene matches: 11. Germline CDR1 reads MNHNY; CDR2 reads SVGAGI (reference sequence). This CDR3 is built from 14 residues. As DNA, the CDR3 is TGTGCCGGGGCCCCGGGCGGGGGGGCCAATGAGCAGTTCTTC. It translates to CAGAPGGGANEQFF.

The chain joins TRBV30 to TRBJ2-2, with D perhaps matching TRBD2 (5 bases). The CDR3 has 15 residues. V was pared by 7 bases and J by 2 bases, with 17 bases between. Per the germline V gene, CDR1 is GTSNPN and CDR2 is SVGIG (reference sequence). The CDR3 DNA reads as TGTGCCTCCCTCCGAACTAGATCCAACACCGGGGAGCTGTTTTTT. Protein product: CASLRTRSNTGELFF.

The V gene is TRBV20-1, the J gene TRBJ1-1, with a weak D call TRBD1 (5 bases). V was pared by 0 bases and J by 0 bases, with 11 bases between. CDR1 is DFQATT and CDR2 is SNEGSKA in the germline V gene (reference sequence). This CDR3 comprises 15 residues. CDR3 sequence (DNA): TGCAGTGCTAGAGATGATGGGACGGTGAACACTGAAGCTTTCTTT. Translation gives CSARDDGTVNTEAFF.

Here the CDR3 DNA reads TGCAGTGCTAGAGATAAGGAGGGACAGACCCTTTATAATTCACCCCTCCACTTT. Protein sequence: CSARDKEGQTLYNSPLHF. This chain joins TRBV20-1 and TRBJ1-6, with 7 bases that match TRBD1. This CDR3 has 18 amino acids. The V and J ends lost 0 bases and 4 bases, in that order; junction bases with no gene match: 12. Germline CDR1 reads DFQATT; CDR2 reads SNEGSKA (reference sequence).

Only one count was recorded for this clonotype. The gene calls are TRBV20-1 and TRBJ1-2, with a tentative D call TRBD1 (6 bases). The length of the CDR3 is 12 residues. Trimming left V 5 bases short and J 5 bases short, with 12 bases between. CDR1 and CDR2 from the germline V gene are DFQATT and SNEGSKA (reference sequence). CDR3 sequence reads: CSAAPRGYGYTF. The CDR3 DNA sequence: TGCAGTGCTGCACCTAGGGGGTATGGCTACACCTTC.

The chain links TRBV20-1 to TRBJ2-3, with 7 bases identical to TRBD1. Trimming removed 4 bases from V and 5 bases from J; junction bases left unmatched: 15. The germline V gene encodes CDR1 DFQATT and CDR2 SNEGSKA (reference sequence). CDR3 length: 16 residues. The CDR3 is CSAIKTGYGSGDTQYF. DNA of the CDR3: TGCAGTGCTATTAAGACAGGGTATGGGTCTGGAGATACGCAGTATTTT.

The CDR3 DNA follows: TGTGCCAGCAGCTTACGCGGGTTGGGGCCCAGTGAGACCCAGTACTTC. It translates to CASSLRGLGPSETQYF. The V and J genes are TRBV7-2 and TRBJ2-5; the D gene could be TRBD1 or TRBD2 (5 bases each). The germline CDR1 and CDR2 sequences are SGHTA and FQGNSA. The CDR3 extends over 16 amino acids. Deletions cut 2 bases from V and 5 bases from J, with 18 bases between.

The chain combines TRBV20-1 with TRBJ2-1; TRBD1 might be the D (7 bases). V was shortened by 3 bases and J by 10 bases, with 22 bases between the two germline ends. Germline values: CDR1 DFQATT, CDR2 SNEGSKA (reference sequence). CDR3 length: 15 amino acids. In DNA form, the CDR3 reads TGCAGTGCTAGGACGGGACAGAATTGGGGGGCGGAGCAGTTCTTC. Translating it yields CSARTGQNWGAEQFF.

V gene TRBV18 combines with J gene TRBJ1-2, with unresolved D. Germline-derived CDR1 and CDR2 are KGHSH and LQKENI. The CDR3 runs 15 residues. Trimming removed 3 bases at V and 4 bases at J, with 15 bases between. CDR3 coding DNA: TGTGCCAGCTCACCCCTGGGCGGCAGACTCTATGGCTACACCTTC. This sequence encodes CASSPLGGRLYGYTF.

The chain links TRBV3-1 to TRBJ2-6; D gene uncertain. The CDR3 sequence is 13 residues long. V lost 0 bases and J lost 14, with 11 bases in between. Germline V CDR1 and CDR2: LGHDT, YNNKEL (reference sequence). The CDR3 spells CASSQDGSSFLTF. As DNA, the CDR3 is TGTGCCAGCAGCCAAGATGGCAGCAGCTTCCTGACTTTC.

The chain recombines TRBV3-1 with TRBJ2-1; no firm D call. CDR3 length: 15 amino acids. The germline V and J ends were trimmed by 0 bases and 6 bases, with 12 bases remaining between them. The germline V gene has CDR1 LGHDT and CDR2 YNNKEL (reference sequence). CDR3 amino acids: CASSQDPSPGNEQFF. The CDR3 DNA reads TGTGCCAGCAGCCAAGACCCTAGTCCCGGCAATGAGCAGTTCTTC.

The chain carries TRBV4-3 and TRBJ2-7; D is uncertain. V was clipped by 0 bases and J by 5 bases, with 17 bases between them. The CDR3 has 16 amino acids. The germline gives CDR1 LGHNA, CDR2 YSLEER. DNA of the CDR3: TGCGCCAGCAGCCAAGAGGTTCAAGAAAAAGGGAACGAGCAGTACTTC. Translated: CASSQEVQEKGNEQYF.

The J gene is TRBJ1-1, the V gene TRBV7-9; 10 nucleotides align to TRBD1. This CDR3 contains 16 residues. V lost 6 bases and J lost 1; bases outside the gene matches: 8. The germline V gene has CDR1 SEHNR and CDR2 FQNEAQ (reference sequence). CDR3 DNA: TGTGCCAGCAGACAAGACAGGGGGCGAAGGAACACTGAAGCTTTCTTT. Translated, it gives CASRQDRGRRNTEAFF.

This clonotype was observed a handful of times. This chain joins TRBV5-1 and TRBJ1-1; D unclear. Looked up from germline, CDR1 is SGHRS and CDR2 is YFSETQ. V shed 0 bases and J shed 0 bases, with 15 bases lying between them. This CDR3 is built from 17 residues. CDR3 DNA sequence: TGCGCCAGCAGCTTGGGTTACGTGGGATCAATGAACACTGAAGCTTTCTTT. It specifies CASSLGYVGSMNTEAFF.

This sequence joins TRBV7-2 and TRBJ2-7; 7 nucleotides match TRBD2. This CDR3 contains 15 residues. The germline CDR1 and CDR2 sequences are SGHTA and FQGNSA. V lost 2 bases and J lost 2; bases outside the gene matches: 6. CDR3 region: CASSLFSGTTYEQYF. The CDR3 coding sequence is TGTGCCAGCAGCTTATTTTCAGGGACTACCTACGAGCAGTACTTC.

V gene TRBV5-1 combines with J gene TRBJ1-1, with D maybe TRBD1 (5 bases). The germline CDR1 and CDR2 sequences are SGHRS and YFSETQ. This CDR3 has 15 residues. The ends were cut back, 4 bases at V and 1 base at J, with 14 bases in the middle. CDR3 DNA sequence: TGCGCCAGCAGCAGACAGTTCTCTGAGAACACTGAAGCTTTCTTT. Translating gives CASSRQFSENTEAFF.

The chain couples TRBV7-2 to TRBJ1-1; no reliable D call. Germline-derived CDR1 and CDR2 are SGHTA and FQGNSA. Trimming removed 5 bases from V and 7 bases from J, with 14 bases in between. This CDR3 has 13 residues. The CDR3 loop is CASSRQLRSEAFF. For the CDR3, the DNA is TGTGCCAGCAGCCGACAACTCAGGAGTGAAGCTTTCTTT.

V gene TRBV3-1 combines with J gene TRBJ2-1; possibly TRBD2 for D (6 bases). The germline V gene encodes CDR1 LGHDT and CDR2 YNNKEL (reference sequence). The CDR3 consists of 16 residues. Trimming shortened V by 3 bases and J by 9 bases, and 21 bases separated the two germline ends. The CDR3 sequence: CASSQDTSSRSSEQFF. The CDR3 DNA reads as TGTGCCAGCAGCCAGGATACTAGCTCTAGGTCTAGTGAGCAGTTCTTC.

The rearrangement links TRBV7-3 to TRBJ2-6; no reliable D call. There are 16 residues in the CDR3. The germline gives CDR1 SGHTA, CDR2 FQGTGA. Between the trimmed V and J ends, which lost 2 bases and 4 bases, there was a span of 12 bases. CDR3 bases: TGTGCCAGCAGCTTAGTAACAGCCCCCGGGGCCAACGTCCTGACTTTC. Residues: CASSLVTAPGANVLTF. The full variable domain, in which reference TRBV7-3 and TRBJ2-6 provide the parts outside the CDR3, is GAGVSQTPSNKVTEKGKYVELRCDPISGHTALYWYRQSLGQGPEFLIYFQGTGAADDSGLPNDRFFAVRPEGSVSTLKIQRTERGDSAVYLCASSLVTAPGANVLTFGAGSRLTVL.

The genes are TRBV24-1 and TRBJ2-7; 8 bases are a match to TRBD1. CDR3 size: 14 residues. Germline lookup yields CDR1 KGHDR and CDR2 SFDVKD. Unmatched junction bases numbered 8, after V lost 9 bases and J lost 2 bases. CDR3 nucleotides: TGTGCCACCTCGTCCGGACAGGGAGCCTACGAGCAGTACTTC. This translates into CATSSGQGAYEQYF.

The chain employs TRBV6-2 or TRBV6-3 and TRBJ2-1; D remains ambiguous. Trimming left V 6 bases short and J 8 bases short, with 14 bases between. The CDR3 spans 13 residues. Germline loops: CDR1 MNHEY, CDR2 SVGEGT. The CDR3 nucleotides read TGTGCCAGCAGCCTCCAGACTGTCTATGAGCAGTTCTTC. Protein product: CASSLQTVYEQFF.

CDR3 sequence: CSASPPGTGGNSPLHF. CDR3 nucleotide sequence: TGCAGTGCTAGCCCCCCCGGGACAGGGGGTAATTCACCCCTCCACTTT. This chain joins TRBV20-1 and TRBJ1-6, with 11 bases identical to TRBD1. V shed 3 bases and J 6 bases; nucleotides not matched to a gene: 7. The CDR3 runs 16 residues. Per germline, CDR1 DFQATT and CDR2 SNEGSKA (reference sequence).

The chain has TRBV6-6 and TRBJ1-3, with D perhaps matching TRBD1 (5 bases). From germline, CDR1 is MNHNY and CDR2 SVGAGI (reference sequence). There are 16 residues in the CDR3. V shed 4 bases and J shed 3 bases, with 16 bases lying between them. CDR3 sequence (DNA): TGTGCCAGCAGTTCGGACATTTCAGTCGGTGGAAACACCATATATTTT. Translation: CASSSDISVGGNTIYF.

This clonotype was recorded only once. This sequence joins TRBV2 and TRBJ1-2; 7 nucleotides align to TRBD1. The length of the CDR3 is 13 residues. Germline CDR1 and CDR2: SNHLY and FYNNEI. Losses at the gene ends were 10 bases for V and 8 bases for J; bases not matched to a gene: 13. CDR3 sequence: CATGPGGGSGYTF. CDR3 DNA: TGTGCCACCGGGCCAGGGGGGGGGAGCGGCTACACCTTC.

In DNA form, the CDR3 reads TGCAGTGCTAGACGAGGACTCTTGCAGTACTTC. It is translated as CSARRGLLQYF. V and J are TRBV20-1 and TRBJ2-7, with D possibly TRBD2 on 5 matching bases. Germline V CDR1 and CDR2: DFQATT, SNEGSKA (reference sequence). The V end lost 2 bases, the J end lost 9 bases, and 11 bases lay between the germline ends. The CDR3 has 11 residues.